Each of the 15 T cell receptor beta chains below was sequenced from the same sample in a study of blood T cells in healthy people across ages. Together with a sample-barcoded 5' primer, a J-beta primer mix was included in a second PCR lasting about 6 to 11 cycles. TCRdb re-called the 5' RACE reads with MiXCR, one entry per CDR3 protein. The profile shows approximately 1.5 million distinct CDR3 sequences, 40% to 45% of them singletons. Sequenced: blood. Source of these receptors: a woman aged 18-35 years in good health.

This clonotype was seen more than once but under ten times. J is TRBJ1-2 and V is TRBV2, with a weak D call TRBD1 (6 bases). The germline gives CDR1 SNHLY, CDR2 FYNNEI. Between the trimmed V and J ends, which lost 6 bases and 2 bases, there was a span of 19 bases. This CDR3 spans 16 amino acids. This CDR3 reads CASRGVNRVKNYGYTF. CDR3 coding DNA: TGTGCCAGCAGAGGAGTCAACAGGGTGAAAAACTATGGCTACACCTTC.

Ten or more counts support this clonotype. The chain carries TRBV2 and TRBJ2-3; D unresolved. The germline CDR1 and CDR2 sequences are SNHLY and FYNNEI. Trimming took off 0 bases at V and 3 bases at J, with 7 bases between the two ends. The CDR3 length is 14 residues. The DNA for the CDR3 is TGTGCCAGCAGTGAAGCGCTGGGAACAGATACGCAGTATTTT. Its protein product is CASSEALGTDTQYF.

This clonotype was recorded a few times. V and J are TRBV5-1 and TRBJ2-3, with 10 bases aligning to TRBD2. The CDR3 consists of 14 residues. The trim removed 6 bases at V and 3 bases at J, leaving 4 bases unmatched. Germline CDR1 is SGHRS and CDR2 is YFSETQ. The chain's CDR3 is CASKTTSGTDTQYF. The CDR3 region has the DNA TGCGCCAGCAAGACGACTAGCGGGACAGATACGCAGTATTTT.

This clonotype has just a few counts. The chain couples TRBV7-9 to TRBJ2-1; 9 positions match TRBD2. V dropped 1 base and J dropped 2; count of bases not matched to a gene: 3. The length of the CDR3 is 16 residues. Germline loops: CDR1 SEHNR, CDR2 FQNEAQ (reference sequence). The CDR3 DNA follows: TGTGCCAGCAGCTTAGTCCTAGCGGGGACCTACAATGAGCAGTTCTTC. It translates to CASSLVLAGTYNEQFF. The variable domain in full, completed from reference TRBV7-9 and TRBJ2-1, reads DTGVSQNPRHKITKRGQNVTFRCDPISEHNRLYWYRQTLGQGPEFLTYFQNEAQLEKSRLLSDRFSAERPKGSFSTLEIQRTEQGDSAMYLCASSLVLAGTYNEQFFGPGTRLTVL.

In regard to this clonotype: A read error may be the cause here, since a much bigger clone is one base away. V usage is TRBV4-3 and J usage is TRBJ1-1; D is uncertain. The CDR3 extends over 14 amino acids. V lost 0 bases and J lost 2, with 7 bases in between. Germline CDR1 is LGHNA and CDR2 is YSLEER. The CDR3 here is CASSQDRINTEAFF. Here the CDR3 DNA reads TGCGCCAGCAGCCAAGACAGGATCAACACTGAAGCTTTCTTT.

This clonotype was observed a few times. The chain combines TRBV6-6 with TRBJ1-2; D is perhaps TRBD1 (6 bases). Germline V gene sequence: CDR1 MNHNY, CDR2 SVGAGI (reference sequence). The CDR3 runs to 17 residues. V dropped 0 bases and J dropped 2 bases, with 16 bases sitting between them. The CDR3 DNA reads TGTGCCAGCAGTTACTCCGACAGGAGGTGGAAAAACTATGGCTACACCTTC. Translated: CASSYSDRRWKNYGYTF.

In nucleotides, the CDR3 is TGTGCCAGCTCACCCGGAGTAGATACGGGGGGCACTGAAGCTTTCTTT. It encodes CASSPGVDTGGTEAFF. The V gene is TRBV18, the J gene TRBJ1-1; TRBD1 is a possible D gene (5 bases). Looked up from germline, CDR1 is KGHSH and CDR2 is LQKENI. The CDR3 loop spans 16 amino acids. V was trimmed by 3 bases and J by 4 bases, leaving 18 bases between them.

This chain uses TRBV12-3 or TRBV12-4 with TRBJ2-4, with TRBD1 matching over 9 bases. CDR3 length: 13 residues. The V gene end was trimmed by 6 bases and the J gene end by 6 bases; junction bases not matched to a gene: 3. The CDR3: CASRGQGVNIQYF. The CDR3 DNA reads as TGTGCCAGCAGGGGACAGGGAGTAAACATTCAGTACTTC.

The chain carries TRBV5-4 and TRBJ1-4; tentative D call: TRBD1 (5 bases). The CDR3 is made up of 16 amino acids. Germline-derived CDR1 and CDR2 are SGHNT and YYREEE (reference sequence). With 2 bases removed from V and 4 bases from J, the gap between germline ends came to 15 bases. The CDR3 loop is CASSFGGRGFNEKLFF. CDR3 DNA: TGTGCCAGCAGCTTCGGCGGTCGGGGGTTTAATGAAAAACTGTTTTTT.

DNA for the CDR3: TGTGCCATCAGTACGGGACTAGCGGGAGTAGAGACCCAGTACTTC. Encoded protein: CAISTGLAGVETQYF. The chain joins TRBV10-3 to TRBJ2-5, with 14 bases that match TRBD2. The CDR3 totals 15 residues. V lost 5 bases and J lost 4; bases outside the gene matches: 3. The germline CDR1 and CDR2 sequences are ENHRY and SYGVKD.

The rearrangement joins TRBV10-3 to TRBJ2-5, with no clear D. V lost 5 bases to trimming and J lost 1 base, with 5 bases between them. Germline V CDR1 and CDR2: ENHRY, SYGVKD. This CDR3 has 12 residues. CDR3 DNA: TGTGCCATCAGTATAGGCCAAGAGACCCAGTACTTC. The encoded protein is CAISIGQETQYF.

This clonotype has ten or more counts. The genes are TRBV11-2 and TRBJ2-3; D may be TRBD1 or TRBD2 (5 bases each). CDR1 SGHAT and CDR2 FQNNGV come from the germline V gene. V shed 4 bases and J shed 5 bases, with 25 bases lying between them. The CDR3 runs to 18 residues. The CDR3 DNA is TGTGCCAGCAGCTCCCTTCGGGACGCAAGGGCCCCTAAAGATACGCAGTATTTT. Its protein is CASSSLRDARAPKDTQYF.

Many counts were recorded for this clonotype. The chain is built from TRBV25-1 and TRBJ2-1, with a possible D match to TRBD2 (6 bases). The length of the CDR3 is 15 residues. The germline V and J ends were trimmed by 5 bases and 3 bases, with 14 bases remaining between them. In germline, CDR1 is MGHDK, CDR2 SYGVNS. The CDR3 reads CASSIPGRFYNEQFF. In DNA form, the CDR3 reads TGTGCCAGCAGTATACCGGGGAGGTTCTACAATGAGCAGTTCTTC.

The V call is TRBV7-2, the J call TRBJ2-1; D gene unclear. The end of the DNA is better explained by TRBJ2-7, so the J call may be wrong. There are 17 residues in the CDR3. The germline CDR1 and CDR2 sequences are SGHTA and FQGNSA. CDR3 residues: CASSRRGPLSSYNEQYF. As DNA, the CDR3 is TGTGCCAGCAGCCGCCGCGGCCCATTGAGCTCCTACAATGAGCAGTACTTC.

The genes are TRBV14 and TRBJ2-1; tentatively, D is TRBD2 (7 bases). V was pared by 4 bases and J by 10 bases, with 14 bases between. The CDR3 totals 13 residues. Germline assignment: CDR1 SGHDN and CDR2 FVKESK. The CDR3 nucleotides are TGTGCCAGCAGCCCCCACGAGGGGGGGGAGCAGTTCTTC. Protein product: CASSPHEGGEQFF.